This record covers a single T cell receptor (beta chain). Its specific antigen is unknown. No base quality values were provided; no much bigger clone lies one nucleotide off. This record comes from a study of blood T cell repertoires in COVID-19 (dated by TCRdb to 2020 to 2022). The study in broad terms: Samples covering the acute and convalescent phases of COVID-19 were provided by collaborators in the United States, Italy and Spain. The material from the prospective study consisted of cDNA or gDNA derived from T cells, B-cell-depleted T cells, or PBMCs. Deeply sampled blood TCRbeta repertoires from subjects exposed to, actively infected with, or recovered from COVID-19 were included in the dataset. The repertoires were made available in a free public database intended to serve as a resource for research on the immune response to SARS-CoV-2. Samples were obtained from the ongoing ImmuneRACE study (first 160 participants) and from about 1,300 subjects provided by 6 global collaborators. Nearly every sample came with metadata listing a de-identified subject ID, COVID-19 status, age in years and sex. Where available, HLA class I and class II types were obtained from metadata supplied by the sample provider rather than from assay-based typing.

One collaborating source in Seattle enrolled patients during active infection and followed them longitudinally through the course of disease. Whole blood was collected in K2EDTA tubes by collaborating institutions according to the institutions' own protocols. Collaborator samples were shipped for TCRbeta analysis as frozen whole blood, isolated PBMCs, or DNA extracted from either sample type. The research as a whole found: The amount of clinical and demographic metadata varied by source and participant and was provided uncurated.

The immunoSEQ Assay, a bias-controlled multiplex PCR, was used to amplify TCRbeta CDR3 regions from genomic DNA. Regarding the original processing steps: Within the assay, amplification of reference gene primers was used to estimate how many nucleated cells each sample contained. Sequence reads were collapsed and filtered to measure the absolute abundance of every unique TCRbeta CDR3 rearrangement. Productive Simpson clonality was computed per sample as the square root of Simpson's diversity index over productive rearrangements. TCRdb's version of the immuneACCESS table is confined to in-frame rearrangements and falls short of the full clone set. An unresolved V gene accounts for under half of the shortfall where checked; the remainder is of unknown origin. V and J calls and clone size are those listed in that table; D and trimming were worked out from the DNA. A total of tens of thousands of clones appear in this sample, roughly 87% of them only once. Approximately 4.5% of the sample is taken by the ten largest.

V ends up 2 bases short and J 1 base short, with an unmatched junction base count of 7. The germline V gene encodes CDR1 SGHAT and CDR2 FQDESV (reference sequence). The CDR3 holds 16 amino acids from the cysteine to the phenylalanine. Solely the CDR3 DNA is kept, with 48 bases framed from the first base. This chain joins TRBV11-1 to TRBJ2-7; 8 junctional bases match TRBD1. Sequences were obtained from peripheral blood. The TCR sequence derives from a man aged 55 to 70 with COVID-19, enrolled during active disease. The DNA sequence is given as TGTGCCAGCAGCTTACCGAAGGGACAGGCATCCTACGAGCAGTACTTC. This yields the protein CASSLPKGQASYEQYF. The entire variable domain, with the stretches around the CDR3 drawn from the reference TRBV11-1 and TRBJ2-7 proteins, is EAEVAQSPRYKITEKSQAVAFWCDPISGHATLYWYRQILGQGPELLVQFQDESVVDDSQLPKDRFSAERLKGVDSTLKIQPAELGDSAMYLCASSLPKGQASYEQYFGPGTRLTVT.